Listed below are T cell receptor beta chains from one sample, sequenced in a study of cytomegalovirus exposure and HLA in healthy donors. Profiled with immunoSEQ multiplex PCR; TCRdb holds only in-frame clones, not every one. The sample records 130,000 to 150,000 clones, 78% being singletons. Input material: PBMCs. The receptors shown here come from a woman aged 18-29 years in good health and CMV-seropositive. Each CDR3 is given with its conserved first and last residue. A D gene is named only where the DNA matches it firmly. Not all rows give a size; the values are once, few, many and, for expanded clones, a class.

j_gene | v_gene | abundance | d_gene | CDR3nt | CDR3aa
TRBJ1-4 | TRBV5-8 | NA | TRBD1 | TGTGCCAGCAGCTTGCCGTCGTGGGACAGGGGGATTCAAAAACTGTTTTTT | CASSLPSWDRGIQKLFF
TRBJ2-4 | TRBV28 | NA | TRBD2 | TGTGCCAGCAGGTCCGGGGCTAGCGGGGGGACGAGAGCCAAAAACATTCAGTACTTC | CASRSGASGGTRAKNIQYF
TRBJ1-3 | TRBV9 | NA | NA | TGTGCCAGCAGCGTAGAATGGAGCTCGGGAAACACCATATATTTT | CASSVEWSSGNTIYF
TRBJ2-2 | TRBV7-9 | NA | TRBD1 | TGTGCCAGCAGCTTAATGGGACAGTACACCGGGGAGCTGTTTTTT | CASSLMGQYTGELFF
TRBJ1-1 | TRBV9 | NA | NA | TGTGCCAGCAGCACTACTAGGGACACTGAAGCTTTCTTT | CASSTTRDTEAFF
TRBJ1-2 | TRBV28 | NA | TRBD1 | TGTGCCAGCAGTTTAGGTTCAGGACAGGGGATTTATGGCTACACCTTC | CASSLGSGQGIYGYTF
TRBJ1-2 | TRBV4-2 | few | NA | TGTGCCAGCAGCCAAGATGGACTAAACCTCCCCTCGGGCTACACCTTC | CASSQDGLNLPSGYTF
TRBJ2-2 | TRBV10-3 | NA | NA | TGTGCCATCGGGCACACAGGGAAGAGGCCCGGGGAGCTGTTTTTT | CAIGHTGKRPGELFF
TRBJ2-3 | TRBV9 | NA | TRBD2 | TGTGCCAGCAGCGCACCGACTAGCGGGGGGGAAGCCCCGCAGTATTTT | CASSAPTSGGEAPQYF
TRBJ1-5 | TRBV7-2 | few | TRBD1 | TGTGCCAGCAGCTTAGAAGGACAGGGCAATCAGCCCCAGCATTTT | CASSLEGQGNQPQHF
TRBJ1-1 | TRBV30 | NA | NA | TGTGCCTGGATCAAAACAAACACTGAAGCTTTCTTT | CAWIKTNTEAFF
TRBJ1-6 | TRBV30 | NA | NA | TGTGCCTGGAGTACCGAGGGACTGTCCTATAATTCACCCCTCCACTTT | CAWSTEGLSYNSPLHF
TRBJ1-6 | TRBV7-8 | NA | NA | TGTGCCAGCAGCGCGGGGGTCCTAGATAATTCACCCCTCCACTTT | CASSAGVLDNSPLHF
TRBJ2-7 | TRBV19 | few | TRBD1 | TGTGCCAGTAGTATAATCGAGGGGGCGTCCTACGAGCAGTACTTC | CASSIIEGASYEQYF
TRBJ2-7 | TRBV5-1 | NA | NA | TGCGCCAGCAGTCAGGGGACATCCTACTACGAGCAGTACTTC | CASSQGTSYYEQYF
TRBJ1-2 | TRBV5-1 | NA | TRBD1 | TGCGCCAGCAGCTTGACAGGGGTCTATGGCTACACCTTC | CASSLTGVYGYTF
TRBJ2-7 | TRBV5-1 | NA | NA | TGCGCCAGCAGCTTGCCAGCTATGGGACATACCGAGCAGTACTTC | CASSLPAMGHTEQYF
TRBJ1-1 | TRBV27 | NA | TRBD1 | TGTGCCAGCAGTTCCCTGACAGGGTGGACTGAAGCTTTCTTT | CASSSLTGWTEAFF
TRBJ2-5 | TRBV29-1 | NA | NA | TGCAGCGTTGAAGATTGGTCGGGGGTGGAGACCCAGTACTTC | CSVEDWSGVETQYF
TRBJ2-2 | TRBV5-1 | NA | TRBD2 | TGCGCCAGCAGCCCCTACCCCGGGACTAGCCTACATTCGAACACCGGGGAGCTGTTTTTT | CASSPYPGTSLHSNTGELFF
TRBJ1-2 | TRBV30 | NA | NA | TGTGCCTGGAGTCACAGCCCTAACTATGGCTACACCTTC | CAWSHSPNYGYTF
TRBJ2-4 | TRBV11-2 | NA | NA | TGTGCCAGCAGCTCAGGGATCCCAGCCAAAAACATTCAGTACTTC | CASSSGIPAKNIQYF
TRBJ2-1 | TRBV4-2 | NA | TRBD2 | TGTGCCAGCAGCCAAGACCGGGGGGGATACAATGAGCAGTTCTTC | CASSQDRGGYNEQFF
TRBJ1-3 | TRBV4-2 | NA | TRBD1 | TGTGCCAGCAGCCAGGAGACAGGGGCTGGAAACACCATATATTTT | CASSQETGAGNTIYF
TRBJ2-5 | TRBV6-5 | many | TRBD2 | TGTGCCAGCAGTTACACAAGCGGGGCAGAGACCCAGTACTTC | CASSYTSGAETQYF
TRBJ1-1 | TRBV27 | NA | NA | TGTGCCAGCAGGGTTACATGGGGGCGAGGGGTAAATTCGAACACTGAAGCTTTCTTT | CASRVTWGRGVNSNTEAFF
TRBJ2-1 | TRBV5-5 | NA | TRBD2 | TGTGCCAGCAGCAATCAGGGACTAGATTACAATGAGCAGTTCTTC | CASSNQGLDYNEQFF